This TCR beta chain was recorded in a study of identifying expanded T cells in peripheral blood. Method: immunoSEQ multiplex PCR; TCRdb's copy keeps in-frame clones and lacks some. The sample has about 94,000 clones; roughly 88% are singletons. Deletions cut 7 bases from V and 5 bases from J, with 17 bases between. Germline V gives CDR1 SQVTM, CDR2 ANQGSEA. This CDR3 is built from 13 residues. The sequencing sample was made of blood. The chain joins TRBV29-1 to TRBJ2-5; D is possibly TRBD1 or TRBD2 (6 bases each). The sequence derives from a person aged 18-69 years in good health. CDR3 nucleotides: TGCAGCGCCAAACGGGGGCCAATTGAGACCCAGTACTTC. Translated: CSAKRGPIETQYF.